This T cell receptor beta chain was captured in a study of shared clonotypes between healthy human individuals. Study conclusions and caveats: Donor scarcity curtailed the genetic and exposure-history diversity represented herein.

The CDR3 contains 12 residues. Trimming cost V 5 bases and J 8 bases, with 12 bases left between them. Germline-derived CDR1 and CDR2 are LNHNV and YYDKDF (reference sequence). Comments on this clone: Its specificity is unknown.

As processed by the authors: There were no quality scores in the junction-only immunoSEQ sequences, so filtering differed. Only in-frame clones appear in the TCRdb table, and some are missing; sequencing was by immunoSEQ multiplex PCR. V and J calls and clone size come straight from that table; D and trimming were deduced from the DNA. The data show about 520,000 clones, 90% to 96% seen once. This sequence originates from a woman aged 30 to 39 in good health. The chain links TRBV15 to TRBJ1-2, with D unresolved. The sample was naive CD4+ T cells sorted from blood. The subset: CD45RA+ positively selected. The CDR3 nucleotides are TGTGCCACCAGCTTACATCTCACAGGCTACACCTTC. It encodes CATSLHLTGYTF.